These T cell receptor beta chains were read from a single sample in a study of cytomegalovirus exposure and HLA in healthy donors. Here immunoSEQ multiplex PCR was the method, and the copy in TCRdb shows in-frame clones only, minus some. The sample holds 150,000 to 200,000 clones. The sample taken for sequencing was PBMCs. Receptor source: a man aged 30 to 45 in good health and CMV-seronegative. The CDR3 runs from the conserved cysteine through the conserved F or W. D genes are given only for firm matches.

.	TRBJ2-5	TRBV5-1	TGCGCCAGCAGCTTGGTTCGGGACCAAGAGACCCAGTACTTC	CASSLVRDQETQYF
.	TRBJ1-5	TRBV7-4	TGTGCCAGCAGCTTATCGTCTCGGGTCCCGGTCCCCCAGCATTTT	CASSLSSRVPVPQHF
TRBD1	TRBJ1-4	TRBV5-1	TGCGCCAGCAGCCGGGACAGGGGCAACGAAAAACTGTTTTTT	CASSRDRGNEKLFF
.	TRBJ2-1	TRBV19	TGTGCCAGTAGTATATTATCTGGCGGGCACTACAATGAGCAGTTCTTC	CASSILSGGHYNEQFF
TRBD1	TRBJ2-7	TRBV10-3	TGTGCCACAGGGGGACAGGCAGGGGCGGACGAGCAGTACTTC	CATGGQAGADEQYF
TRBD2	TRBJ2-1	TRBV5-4	TGTGCCAGCAGCTTGGTATCGGCTAGCGGCAATGAGCAGTTCTTC	CASSLVSASGNEQFF
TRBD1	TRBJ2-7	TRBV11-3	TGTGCCAGCCACGCCCCGGGACAGATCTACGAGCAGTACTTC	CASHAPGQIYEQYF
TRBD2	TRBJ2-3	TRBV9	TGTGCCAGCAGCGCAGCGGGAGGGCGAGGCACAGATACGCAGTATTTT	CASSAAGGRGTDTQYF
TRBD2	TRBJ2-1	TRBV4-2	TGTGCCAGCAGCGTGGGACTAGCGGATTACAATGAGCAGTTCTTC	CASSVGLADYNEQFF
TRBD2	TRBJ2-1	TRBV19	TGTGCCAGTAGGACGACTAGCGGGGGAAATGAGCAGTTCTTC	CASRTTSGGNEQFF
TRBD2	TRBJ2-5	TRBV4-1	TGCGCCAGCAGCCACGTCACTAGCGGGAGGGCCACGAGTGAGACCCAGTACTTC	CASSHVTSGRATSETQYF
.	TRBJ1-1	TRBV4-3	TGCGCCAGCAGCCAAGAGCGAGGAAGCACTGAAGCTTTCTTT	CASSQERGSTEAFF
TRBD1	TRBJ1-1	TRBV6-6	TGTGCCAGCAGTCCCGGACAGGGACTGAACACTGAAGCTTTCTTT	CASSPGQGLNTEAFF
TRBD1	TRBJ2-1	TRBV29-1	TGCAGCGTTGTGAGGACAGGGCGATACAATGAGCAGTTCTTC	CSVVRTGRYNEQFF
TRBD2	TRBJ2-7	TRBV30	TGTGCCTACAGCGGGAGGATCAACGAGCAGTACTTC	CAYSGRINEQYF
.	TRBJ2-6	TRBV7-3	TGTGCCAGCAGCTTAACACCTCGGGTATCAAGCTCTGGGGCCAACGTCCTAACTTTC	CASSLTPRVSSSGANVLTF
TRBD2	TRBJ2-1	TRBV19	TGTGCCAGTAGGGGGACTAGCGGGAGCGGTTTGGCCTACAATGAGCAGTTCTTC	CASRGTSGSGLAYNEQFF
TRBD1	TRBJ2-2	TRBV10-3	TGTGCCATCAGTGTTGGACAGGAAGGCGCCGGGGAGCTGTTTTTT	CAISVGQEGAGELFF
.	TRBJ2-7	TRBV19	TGTGCCAGTAGTGACAACTCCTACGAGCAGTACTTC	CASSDNSYEQYF
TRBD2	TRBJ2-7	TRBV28	TGTGCCAGCACCTCCCCTAGCGGCGGGAGGGACGAGCAGTACTTC	CASTSPSGGRDEQYF
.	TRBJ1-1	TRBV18	TGTGCCAGCTCATTTGGACAGATGAACACTGAAGCTTTCTTT	CASSFGQMNTEAFF
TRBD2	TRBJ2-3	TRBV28	TGTGCCAGCAGCCAAGGGACTAGCGGTACAGATACGCAGTATTTT	CASSQGTSGTDTQYF
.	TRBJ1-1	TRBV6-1	TGTGCCAGCAGCATAGGCAGGGTCATGAACACTGAAGCTTTCTTT	CASSIGRVMNTEAFF
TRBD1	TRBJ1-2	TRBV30	TGTGCCTGGAGTGACAGGGGTCTCTATGGCTACACCTTC	CAWSDRGLYGYTF
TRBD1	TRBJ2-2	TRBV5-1	TGCGCCAGCAGCAACGGACAGGGAGACACCGGGGAGCTGTTTTTT	CASSNGQGDTGELFF
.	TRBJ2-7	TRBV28	TGTGCCAGCATAGGGAGCTCCTACGAGCAGTACTTC	CASIGSSYEQYF
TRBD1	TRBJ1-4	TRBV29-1	TGCAGCGCCTCCGCGACAGGGGCAGAAAAACTGTTTTTT	CSASATGAEKLFF
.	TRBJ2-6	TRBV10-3	TGTGCCATCAGTGAGCTGGGGCGGGGACCCAACGTCCTGACTTTC	CAISELGRGPNVLTF
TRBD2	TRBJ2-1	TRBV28	TGTGCCAGCACCGAACTAGCGGGTGAGCAGTTCTTC	CASTELAGEQFF
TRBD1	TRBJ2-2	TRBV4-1	TGCGCCAGCCTCCCCGGGACAGGCGCCGGGGAGCTGTTTTTT	CASLPGTGAGELFF
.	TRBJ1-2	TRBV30	TGTGCCTGGAGTGTATCCAGGCGAGGCTACACCTTC	CAWSVSRRGYTF
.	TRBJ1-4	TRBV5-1	TGCGCCAGCAGCTTGGTGGGGGCTGGTGAAAAACTGTTTTTT	CASSLVGAGEKLFF
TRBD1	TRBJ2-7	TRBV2	TGTGCCAGCACCAGGACAGGCTCCTACGAGCAGTACTTC	CASTRTGSYEQYF
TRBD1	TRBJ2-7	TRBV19	TGTGCCAGTAGTTCAGGGGGTGCCGCCTACGAGCAGTACTTC	CASSSGGAAYEQYF
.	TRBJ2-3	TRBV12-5	TGTGCTAGTGGCCCGTCAGGGGGCACAGATACGCAGTATTTT	CASGPSGGTDTQYF
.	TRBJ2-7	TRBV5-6	TGTGCCAGCAGCTTAGTACTCGGGAGTAGCTCCTACGAGCAGTACTTC	CASSLVLGSSSYEQYF
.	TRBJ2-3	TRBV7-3	TGTGCCAGCAGCTTATATCTCACAGATACGCAGTATTTT	CASSLYLTDTQYF
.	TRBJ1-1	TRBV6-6	TGTGCCAGCGCTTATTCAGGGTACGGCACTGAAGCTTTCTTT	CASAYSGYGTEAFF
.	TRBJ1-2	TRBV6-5	TGTGCCAGCAGTTACTCTGGGGGGGGTTCCGGCTACACCTTC	CASSYSGGGSGYTF
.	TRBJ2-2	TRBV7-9	TGTGCCAGCAGCGACGGGGGAGTCAGGGTAACCGGGGAGCTGTTTTTT	CASSDGGVRVTGELFF
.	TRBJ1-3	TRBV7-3	TGTGCCAGCAGCTTAACGTCCAGCTCTGGAAACACCATATATTTT	CASSLTSSSGNTIYF
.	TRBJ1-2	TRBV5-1	TGCGCCAGCAGCGCACGGACTCTGGGAAACTATGGCTACACCTTC	CASSARTLGNYGYTF
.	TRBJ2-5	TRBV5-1	TGCGCCAGCAGCTCCGGAGGAGGGGAGACCCAGTACTTC	CASSSGGGETQYF
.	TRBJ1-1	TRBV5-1	TGCGCCAGCAGCTTGGTACCGGGGAACACTGAAGCTTTCTTT	CASSLVPGNTEAFF
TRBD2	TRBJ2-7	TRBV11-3	TGTGCCAGCAGCTTAAATAGCGGGAATCTAAACGAGCAGTACTTC	CASSLNSGNLNEQYF
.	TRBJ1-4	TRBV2	TGTGCCAGCAATAACAGGCGTGCAACTAATGAAAAACTGTTTTTT	CASNNRRATNEKLFF
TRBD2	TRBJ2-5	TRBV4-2	TGTGCCAGCAGCCAAGATCGTACCGGGCTAGCGGCAAGTCAAGAGACCCAGTACTTC	CASSQDRTGLAASQETQYF
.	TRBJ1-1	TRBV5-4	TGTGCCAGCAGCCGGGACTTAAACACTGAAGCTTTCTTT	CASSRDLNTEAFF
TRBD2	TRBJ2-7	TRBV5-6	TGTGCCAGCAGCTTGCCGGCTAGCGGGATCTTCGAGCAGTACTTC	CASSLPASGIFEQYF
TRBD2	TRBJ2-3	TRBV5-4	TGTGCCAGCAGCTTGTTGGGGGGGGCAGATACGCAGTATTTT	CASSLLGGADTQYF
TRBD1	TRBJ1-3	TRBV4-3	TGCGCCAGCAGCCAAGAGCCGGGACAGGAGAGCTCTGGAAACACCATATATTTT	CASSQEPGQESSGNTIYF
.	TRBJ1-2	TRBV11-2	TGTGCCAGCAGCTTAGGTATGCACTCCTCTGGCTACACCTTC	CASSLGMHSSGYTF
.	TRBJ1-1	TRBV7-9	TGTGCCAGCAGCTTAACAGGGAGCGATACTGAAGCTTTCTTT	CASSLTGSDTEAFF
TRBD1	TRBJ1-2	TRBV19	TGTGCCAGTAGTAGGACAGGGGTTCAGTTTGGTAACTATGGCTACACCTTC	CASSRTGVQFGNYGYTF
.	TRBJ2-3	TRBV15	TGTGCCACCAGCAGAGGGTCTTCGGTAGAAGATACGCAGTATTTT	CATSRGSSVEDTQYF
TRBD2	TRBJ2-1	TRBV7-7	TGTGCCAGCAGCTCTTCTAGCGGGAGGGGTGAGCAGTTCTTC	CASSSSSGRGEQFF